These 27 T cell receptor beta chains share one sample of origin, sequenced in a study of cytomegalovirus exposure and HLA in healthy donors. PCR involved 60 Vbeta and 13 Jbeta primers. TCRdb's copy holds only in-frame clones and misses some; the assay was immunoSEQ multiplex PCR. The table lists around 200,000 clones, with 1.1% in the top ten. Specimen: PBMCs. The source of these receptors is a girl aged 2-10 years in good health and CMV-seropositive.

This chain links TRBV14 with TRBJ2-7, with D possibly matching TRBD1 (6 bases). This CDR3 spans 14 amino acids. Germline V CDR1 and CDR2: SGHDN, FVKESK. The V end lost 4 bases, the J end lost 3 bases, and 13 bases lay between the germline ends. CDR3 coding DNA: TGTGCCAGCAGCCCCCGACGACAGGTCTACGAGCAGTACTTC. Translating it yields CASSPRRQVYEQYF.

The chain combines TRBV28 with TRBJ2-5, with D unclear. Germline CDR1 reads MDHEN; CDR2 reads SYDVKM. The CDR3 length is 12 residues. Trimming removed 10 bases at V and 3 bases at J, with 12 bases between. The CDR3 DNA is TGTGCCACCTTAGACTTAAAAGAGACCCAGTACTTC. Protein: CATLDLKETQYF.

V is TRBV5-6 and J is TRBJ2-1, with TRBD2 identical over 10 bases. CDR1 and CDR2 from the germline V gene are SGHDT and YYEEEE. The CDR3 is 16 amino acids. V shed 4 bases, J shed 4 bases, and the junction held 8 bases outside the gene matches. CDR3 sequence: CASSELGLAEYNEQFF. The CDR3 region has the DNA TGTGCCAGCAGCGAGCTTGGACTAGCGGAATACAATGAGCAGTTCTTC.

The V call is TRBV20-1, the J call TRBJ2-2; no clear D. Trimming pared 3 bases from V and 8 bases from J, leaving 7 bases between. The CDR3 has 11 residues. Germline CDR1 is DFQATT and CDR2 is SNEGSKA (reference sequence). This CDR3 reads CSASKEGELFF. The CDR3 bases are TGCAGTGCTAGTAAAGAGGGGGAGCTGTTTTTT.

The CDR3 spells CASSSSGSAYNEQFF. The CDR3 DNA follows: TGTGCCAGCAGCTCTAGCGGGAGCGCCTACAATGAGCAGTTCTTC. V usage is TRBV7-2 and J usage is TRBJ2-1; 10 bases map to TRBD2. The germline V gene encodes CDR1 SGHTA and CDR2 FQGNSA. Trimming cost V 4 bases and J 2 bases; bases outside gene matches: 2. This CDR3 comprises 15 residues.

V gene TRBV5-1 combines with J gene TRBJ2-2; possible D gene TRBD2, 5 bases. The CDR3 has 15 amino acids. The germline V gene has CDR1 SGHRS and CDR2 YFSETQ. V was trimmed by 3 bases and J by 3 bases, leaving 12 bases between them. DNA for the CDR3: TGCGCCAGCAGCTATGTGAGCGGAGACACCGGGGAGCTGTTTTTT. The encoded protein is CASSYVSGDTGELFF.

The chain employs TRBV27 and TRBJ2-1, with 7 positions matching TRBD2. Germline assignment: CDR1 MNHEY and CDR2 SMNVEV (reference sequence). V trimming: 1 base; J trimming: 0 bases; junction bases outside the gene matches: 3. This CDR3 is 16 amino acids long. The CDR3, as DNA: TGTGCCAGCAGTTTATGGTCGGGAGGCTCCTACAATGAGCAGTTCTTC. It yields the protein CASSLWSGGSYNEQFF.

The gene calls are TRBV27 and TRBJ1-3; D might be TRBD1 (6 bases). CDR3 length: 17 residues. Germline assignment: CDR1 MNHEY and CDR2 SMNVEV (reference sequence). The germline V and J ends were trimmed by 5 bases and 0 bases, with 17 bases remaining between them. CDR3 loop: CASSPPGHLPSGNTIYF. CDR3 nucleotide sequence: TGTGCCAGCAGTCCTCCGGGACATCTGCCCTCTGGAAACACCATATATTTT.

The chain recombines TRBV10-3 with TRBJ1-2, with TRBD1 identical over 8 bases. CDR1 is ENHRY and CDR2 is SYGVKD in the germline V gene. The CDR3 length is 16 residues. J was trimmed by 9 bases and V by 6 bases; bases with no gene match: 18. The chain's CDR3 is CAISALPSSTGERYTF. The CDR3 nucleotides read TGTGCCATCAGCGCGCTTCCGTCGTCGACAGGGGAGCGCTACACCTTC.

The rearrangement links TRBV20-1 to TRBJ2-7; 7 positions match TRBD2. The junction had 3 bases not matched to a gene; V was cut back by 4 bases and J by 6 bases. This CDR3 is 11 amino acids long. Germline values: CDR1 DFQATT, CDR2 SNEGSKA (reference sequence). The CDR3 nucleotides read TGCAGTGCTACGAAGCGGGGCGAGCAGTACTTC. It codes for CSATKRGEQYF.

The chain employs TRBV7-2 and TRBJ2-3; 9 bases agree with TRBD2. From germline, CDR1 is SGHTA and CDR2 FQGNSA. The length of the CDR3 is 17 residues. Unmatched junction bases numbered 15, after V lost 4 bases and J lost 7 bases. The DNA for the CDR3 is TGTGCCAGCAGCTCCATCCGAACTAGCGGGCAGGGAAATACGCAGTATTTT. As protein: CASSSIRTSGQGNTQYF.

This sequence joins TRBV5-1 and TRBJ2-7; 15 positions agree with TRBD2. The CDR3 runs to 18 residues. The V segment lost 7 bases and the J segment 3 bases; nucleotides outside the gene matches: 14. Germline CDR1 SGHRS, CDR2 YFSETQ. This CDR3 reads CASAPFGTSGRNDYEQYF. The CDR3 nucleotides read TGCGCCAGCGCTCCCTTCGGGACTAGCGGGAGGAACGACTACGAGCAGTACTTC. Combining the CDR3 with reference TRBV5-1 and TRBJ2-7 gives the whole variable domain KAGVTQTPRYLIKTRGQQVTLSCSPISGHRSVSWYQQTPGQGLQFLFEYFSETQRNKGNFPGRFSGRQFSNSRSEMNVSTLELGDSALYLCASAPFGTSGRNDYEQYFGPGTRLTVT.

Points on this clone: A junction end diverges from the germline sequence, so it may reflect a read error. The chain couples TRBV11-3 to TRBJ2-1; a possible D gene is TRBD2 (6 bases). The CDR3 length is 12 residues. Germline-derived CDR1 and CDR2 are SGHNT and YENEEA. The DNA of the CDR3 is TGTGCCAGCAGCTTAGGCGGGACTGAGAAGTTCTTC. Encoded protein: CASSLGGTEKFF.

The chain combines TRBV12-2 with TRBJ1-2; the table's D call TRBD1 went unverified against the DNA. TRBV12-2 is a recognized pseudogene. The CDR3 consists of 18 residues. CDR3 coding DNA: TGTGCAAGTCGCTTTTTTCGACAGGGCCACAGATCTAACTATGGCTACACCTTC. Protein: CASRFFRQGHRSNYGYTF.

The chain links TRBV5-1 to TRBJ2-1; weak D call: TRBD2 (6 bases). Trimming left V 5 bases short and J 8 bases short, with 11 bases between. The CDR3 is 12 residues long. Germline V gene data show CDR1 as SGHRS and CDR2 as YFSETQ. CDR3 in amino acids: CASSHGSDEQFF. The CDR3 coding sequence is TGCGCCAGCAGTCACGGGAGTGATGAGCAGTTCTTC.

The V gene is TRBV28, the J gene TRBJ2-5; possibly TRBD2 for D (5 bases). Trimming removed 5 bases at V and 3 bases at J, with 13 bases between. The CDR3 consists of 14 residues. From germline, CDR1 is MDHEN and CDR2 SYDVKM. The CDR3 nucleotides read TGTGCCAGCAGTCCCGGTGGACTGGAAGAGACCCAGTACTTC. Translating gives CASSPGGLEETQYF.

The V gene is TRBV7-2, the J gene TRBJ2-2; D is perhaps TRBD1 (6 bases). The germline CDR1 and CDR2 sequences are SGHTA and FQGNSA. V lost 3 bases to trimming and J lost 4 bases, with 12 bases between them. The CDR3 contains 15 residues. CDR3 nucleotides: TGTGCCAGCAGCTTGGCCCAGGGGATCACCGGGGAGCTGTTTTTT. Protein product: CASSLAQGITGELFF.

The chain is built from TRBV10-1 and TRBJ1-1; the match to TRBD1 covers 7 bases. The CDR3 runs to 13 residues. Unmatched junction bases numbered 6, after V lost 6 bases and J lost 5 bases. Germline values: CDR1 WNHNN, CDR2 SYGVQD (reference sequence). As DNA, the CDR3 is TGCGCCAGCAGCCGGGACAGAGATACTGAAGCTTTCTTT. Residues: CASSRDRDTEAFF.

The CDR3 spells CASSFLAGGPGGANVLTF. In DNA, the CDR3 is TGTGCCAGCAGCTTTCTAGCGGGAGGGCCGGGAGGGGCCAACGTCCTGACTTTC. The rearrangement joins TRBV11-2 to TRBJ2-6; 12 nucleotides line up with TRBD2. In germline, CDR1 is SGHAT, CDR2 FQNNGV. The junction had 7 bases not matched to a gene; V was cut back by 3 bases and J by 4 bases. The CDR3 is 18 amino acids.

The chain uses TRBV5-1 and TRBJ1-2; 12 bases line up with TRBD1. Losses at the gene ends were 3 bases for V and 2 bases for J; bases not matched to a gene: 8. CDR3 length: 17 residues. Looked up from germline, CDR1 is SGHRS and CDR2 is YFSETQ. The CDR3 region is CASSSGQGAKKNYGYTF. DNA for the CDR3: TGCGCCAGCAGCTCGGGACAGGGGGCAAAGAAAAACTATGGCTACACCTTC.

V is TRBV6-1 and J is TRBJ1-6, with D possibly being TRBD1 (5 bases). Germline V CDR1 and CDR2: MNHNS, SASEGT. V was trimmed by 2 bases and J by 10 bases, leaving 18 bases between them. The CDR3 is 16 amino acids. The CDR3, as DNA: TGTGCCAGCAGTGAACTCAGGGCGGGGATCGGATCACCCCTCCACTTT. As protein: CASSELRAGIGSPLHF.

The CDR3 is CASSEDNRGNEQYF. The CDR3 DNA reads TGTGCCAGCAGTGAGGATAACAGGGGTAACGAGCAGTACTTC. The chain joins TRBV6-1 to TRBJ2-5, with 7 bases matching TRBD1. The J call may be faulty, since TRBJ2-7 better matches the DNA end. Per the germline V gene, CDR1 is MNHNS and CDR2 is SASEGT. This CDR3 is 14 amino acids long.

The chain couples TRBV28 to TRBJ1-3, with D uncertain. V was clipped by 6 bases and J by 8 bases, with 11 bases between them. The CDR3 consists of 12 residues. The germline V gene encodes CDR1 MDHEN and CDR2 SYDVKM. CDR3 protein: CASRPRRDTIYF. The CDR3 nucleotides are TGTGCCAGCAGGCCCCGTCGGGACACCATATATTTT. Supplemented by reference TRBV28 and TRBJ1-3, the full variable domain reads DVKVTQSSRYLVKRTGEKVFLECVQDMDHENMFWYRQDPGLGLRLIYFSYDVKMKEKGDIPEGYSVSREKKERFSLILESASTNQTSMYLCASRPRRDTIYFGEGSWLTVV.

CDR3 amino acids: CASSDEGPYEQYF. The CDR3 nucleotides are TGTGCCAGCAGTGACGAGGGCCCCTACGAGCAGTACTTC. The chain is built from TRBV6-1 and TRBJ2-7; D possibly corresponds to TRBD2 (5 bases). Trimming stripped 3 bases from V and 2 bases from J, with 8 bases between. The CDR3 extends over 13 amino acids. The germline CDR1 and CDR2 sequences are MNHNS and SASEGT.

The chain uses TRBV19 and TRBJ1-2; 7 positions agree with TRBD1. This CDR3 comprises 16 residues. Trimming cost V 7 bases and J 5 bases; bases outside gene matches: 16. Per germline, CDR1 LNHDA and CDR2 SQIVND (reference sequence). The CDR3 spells CASTTPGDSLGYGYTF. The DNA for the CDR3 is TGTGCCAGTACCACCCCTGGGGACAGTCTGGGTTATGGCTACACCTTC.

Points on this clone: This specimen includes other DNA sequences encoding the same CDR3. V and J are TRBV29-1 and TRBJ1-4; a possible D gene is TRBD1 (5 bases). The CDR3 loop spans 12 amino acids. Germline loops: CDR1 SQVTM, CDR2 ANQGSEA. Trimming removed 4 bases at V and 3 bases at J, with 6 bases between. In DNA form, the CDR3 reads TGCAGCGTTGTAGGGGCTAATGAAAAACTGTTTTTT. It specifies CSVVGANEKLFF.

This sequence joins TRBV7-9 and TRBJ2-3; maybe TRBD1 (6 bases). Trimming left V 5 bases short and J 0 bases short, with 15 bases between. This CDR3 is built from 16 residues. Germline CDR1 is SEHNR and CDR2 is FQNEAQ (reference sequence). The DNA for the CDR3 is TGTGCCAGCAGCCCCCCCGGGACACTCAGCACAGATACGCAGTATTTT. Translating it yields CASSPPGTLSTDTQYF.